This T cell receptor (beta chain) was profiled in a study of CD8 T cells in ankylosing spondylitis. Using quantitative 5'-RACE with molecular barcodes, the authors made TCR beta libraries. In TCRdb, the 5' RACE reads were re-called with MiXCR into one record per CDR3 protein. The sample lists about 210,000 distinct CDR3 sequences, around 6.6% occurring once. Points from the study as a whole: A motif of several highly homologous TCR beta variants was seen as apparently characteristic of ankylosing spondylitis blood. A CD8+ phenotype characterized the disease-linked clones, which were relatively rare in peripheral blood. It was reported that disease-linked clones were significantly enriched in matched ankylosing spondylitis synovial fluid.

Trimming shortened V by 0 bases and J by 0 bases, and 21 bases separated the two germline ends. This CDR3 region has 20 residues. Germline CDR1 is LGHNA and CDR2 is YSLEER. This clonotype was observed at least ten times. Its matching antigen is unknown. The receptor was derived from a male donor with ankylosing spondylitis. V gene TRBV4-3 combines with J gene TRBJ2-1, with D unresolved. Sequencing input: blood, either unsorted or a sorted T cell fraction (not recorded which). The DNA for the CDR3 is TGCGCCAGCAGCCAAGATCCATACGTTGGGCGGCAGAGCTCCTACAATGAGCAGTTCTTC. Translated: CASSQDPYVGRQSSYNEQFF.